One sample yielded the 30 T cell receptor beta chains listed below, sequenced in a study of graft-versus-host responses after intestinal transplantation. The protocol was immunoSEQ multiplex PCR, while the TCRdb copy is restricted to in-frame clones and leaves out a portion. Among more than 65,000 clones, about 90% were seen once, and the ten largest hold approximately 1.3%. For these TCRs, the target antigens are not known. Here the sequenced sample was unstimulated CD8+ T cells sorted from spleen or lymph node cells, taken before intestinal transplant. Every receptor here comes from a human donor who received an intestinal transplant.

The chain has TRBV15 and TRBJ1-2, with D perhaps TRBD1 (6 bases). V was pared by 11 bases and J by 4 bases, with 23 bases between. CDR1 LNHNV and CDR2 YYDKDF come from the germline V gene (reference sequence). This CDR3 is 15 amino acids long. The CDR3 sequence is CAHYASTGQIYGYTF. As DNA, the CDR3 is TGTGCCCACTATGCCTCCACAGGACAGATCTATGGCTACACCTTC.

The chain couples TRBV5-1 to TRBJ1-5, with D possibly being TRBD1 (6 bases). V was clipped by 1 base and J by 0 bases, with 20 bases between them. CDR3 length: 19 amino acids. The germline CDR1 and CDR2 sequences are SGHRS and YFSETQ. The CDR3 loop reads CASSLTQGKAGDSNQPQHF. In nucleotides, the CDR3 is TGCGCCAGCAGCTTGACCCAGGGGAAAGCGGGGGATAGCAATCAGCCCCAGCATTTT.

J is TRBJ1-6 and V is TRBV10-2; D not resolved. V dropped 4 bases and J dropped 0 bases, with 16 bases sitting between them. The CDR3 covers 18 residues. CDR1 is WSHSY and CDR2 is SAAADI in the germline V gene. The CDR3 coding sequence is TGCGCCAGCAGTGCCGGGCCGGAGGTCAGCTCCTATAATTCACCCCTCCACTTT. It yields the protein CASSAGPEVSSYNSPLHF.

Only one count was recorded for this clone. The gene calls are TRBV29-1 and TRBJ2-3, with unresolved D. This CDR3 is 17 amino acids long. The V gene lost 3 bases and the J gene lost 2 bases, with 21 bases spanning the gap. Germline V gives CDR1 SQVTM, CDR2 ANQGSEA. The CDR3: CSVDAQAWQSSTDTQYF. In DNA form, the CDR3 reads TGCAGCGTTGACGCCCAGGCTTGGCAATCCTCCACAGATACGCAGTATTTT.

This chain joins TRBV5-1 and TRBJ2-6; 7 bases are a match to TRBD1. From germline, CDR1 is SGHRS and CDR2 YFSETQ. The CDR3 length is 16 residues. The trim removed 3 bases at V and 0 bases at J, leaving 3 bases unmatched. CDR3 protein: CASSWTGTSGANVLTF. CDR3 in DNA: TGCGCCAGCAGCTGGACAGGAACCTCTGGGGCCAACGTCCTGACTTTC.

The chain links TRBV13 to TRBJ1-2; unclear D gene. Trimming left V 3 bases short and J 1 base short, with 12 bases between. CDR3 length: 15 residues. Looked up from germline, CDR1 is PRHDT and CDR2 is FYEKMQ (reference sequence). As DNA, the CDR3 is TGTGCCAGCAGCTTGTCCGCGGACTATAACTATGGCTACACCTTC. Its translation: CASSLSADYNYGYTF.

V is TRBV7-9 and J is TRBJ1-1; D gene ambiguous. Per the germline V gene, CDR1 is SEHNR and CDR2 is FQNEAQ (reference sequence). Trimming stripped 2 bases from V and 6 bases from J, with 13 bases between. The CDR3 contains 14 residues. The CDR3 reads CASSLTPGGAEAFF. For the CDR3, the DNA is TGTGCCAGCAGCTTAACTCCGGGCGGGGCTGAAGCTTTCTTT.

The chain carries TRBV27 and TRBJ1-2; possible D gene TRBD1, 6 bases. The CDR3 loop spans 14 amino acids. Deletions cut 6 bases from V and 3 bases from J, with 14 bases between. Per germline, CDR1 MNHEY and CDR2 SMNVEV (reference sequence). The DNA for the CDR3 is TGTGCCAGCAGCCCGAGGGGGGGCTACTATGGCTACACCTTC. Protein sequence: CASSPRGGYYGYTF.

This chain connects TRBV5-6 to TRBJ2-1; D is possibly TRBD1 (5 bases). The CDR3 has 13 amino acids. Germline loops: CDR1 SGHDT, CDR2 YYEEEE. V was shortened by 4 bases and J by 4 bases, with 9 bases between the two germline ends. DNA of the CDR3: TGTGCCAGCAGCCCCGACAGATACAATGAGCAGTTCTTC. Translation: CASSPDRYNEQFF.

V gene TRBV5-1 combines with J gene TRBJ1-1; D perhaps matches TRBD1 (6 bases). Germline CDR1 is SGHRS and CDR2 is YFSETQ. V lost 4 bases to trimming and J lost 1 base, with 11 bases between them. The CDR3 length is 14 residues. In DNA form, the CDR3 reads TGCGCCAGCAGCGGGGACACGAGGAACACTGAAGCTTTCTTT. Amino acid sequence: CASSGDTRNTEAFF.

The chain has TRBV4-1 and TRBJ1-5; D is uncertain. There are 13 residues in the CDR3. Trimming removed 0 bases from V and 6 bases from J, with 6 bases in between. The germline V gene has CDR1 MGHRA and CDR2 YSYEKL. CDR3 in DNA: TGCGCCAGCAGCCAAGACGGTGGTCAGCCCCAGCATTTT. This translates into CASSQDGGQPQHF.

This chain links TRBV6-1 with TRBJ2-5, with TRBD1 matching 7 bases. Germline V gives CDR1 MNHNS, CDR2 SASEGT. This CDR3 is built from 14 residues. The junction had 14 bases not matched to a gene; V was cut back by 11 bases and J by 5 bases. CDR3 DNA: TGTGCCGCAGAGTTGCTGACAGGGACCGAGACCCAGTACTTC. This gives the protein CAAELLTGTETQYF.

To note about this clone: Compared with germline, one end of the junction differs, possibly owing to a read error. This rearrangement joins TRBV9 to TRBJ2-1; 14 nucleotides line up with TRBD2. CDR1 SGDLS and CDR2 YYNGEE come from the germline V gene. The CDR3 extends over 16 amino acids. This chain's CDR3 is CTSSPGTSGGNNEQFF. The DNA for the CDR3 is TGTACCAGCAGCCCAGGGACTAGCGGGGGTAACAATGAGCAGTTCTTC.

V gene TRBV27 combines with J gene TRBJ2-7; weak D call: TRBD2 (5 bases). The length of the CDR3 is 11 residues. Germline V lookup: CDR1 MNHEY, CDR2 SMNVEV (reference sequence). Trimming removed 8 bases at V and 4 bases at J, with 9 bases between. The CDR3 nucleotides are TGTGCCAGCGGGCCGGGGTACGAGCAGTACTTC. It specifies CASGPGYEQYF.

This chain links TRBV7-2 with TRBJ2-6; 8 nucleotides match TRBD2. The germline CDR1 and CDR2 sequences are SGHTA and FQGNSA. Unmatched junction bases numbered 5, after V lost 2 bases and J lost 2 bases. The length of the CDR3 is 17 residues. CDR3 sequence reads: CASSLPRGGAGANVLTF. The CDR3 nucleotides read TGTGCCAGCAGCTTACCCCGGGGGGGGGCTGGGGCCAACGTCCTGACTTTC.

As concerns this clone: Additional DNA sequences in this sample encode the identical CDR3. The rearrangement joins TRBV9 to TRBJ2-1; TRBD2 might be the D (7 bases). Germline V gene data show CDR1 as SGDLS and CDR2 as YYNGEE. The CDR3 has 13 amino acids. Deletions cut 0 bases from V and 8 bases from J, with 9 bases between. This CDR3 is CASSVGGGDEQFF. CDR3 sequence (DNA): TGTGCCAGCAGCGTAGGGGGGGGCGATGAGCAGTTCTTC. The complete variable domain, with remaining parts taken from reference TRBV9 and TRBJ2-1, reads DSGVTQTPKHLITATGQRVTLRCSPRSGDLSVYWYQQSLDQGLQFLIQYYNGEERAKGNILERFSAQQFPDLHSELNLSSLELGDSALYFCASSVGGGDEQFFGPGTRLTVL.

The CDR3 DNA is TGTGCCAGCACCGTACCGGGACAGGAAGCTTTCTTT. Protein product: CASTVPGQEAFF. V usage is TRBV11-2 and J usage is TRBJ1-1, with 7 nucleotides matching TRBD1. This CDR3 contains 12 residues. CDR1 and CDR2 from the germline V gene are SGHAT and FQNNGV. V lost 7 bases to trimming and J lost 8 bases; unmatched junction nucleotides: 7.

V is TRBV11-2 and J is TRBJ2-1, with 8 bases that match TRBD1. Germline trimming cut 1 base from V and 14 bases from J; bases unmatched to any gene: 4. There are 12 residues in the CDR3. Germline assignment: CDR1 SGHAT and CDR2 FQNNGV. The CDR3 DNA sequence: TGTGCCAGCAGCTTAGTTGGACAGGGCGAGTTCTTC. Residues: CASSLVGQGEFF.

Only one count was recorded for this clone. The sample holds other DNA sequences that translate to the same CDR3. Written as DNA, the CDR3 is TGTGCCACCACCCTAGCTGAATATACCACAGATACGCAGTATTTT. Residues: CATTLAEYTTDTQYF. The rearrangement joins TRBV10-3 to TRBJ2-3, with a weak D call TRBD2 (5 bases). Trimming removed 10 bases from V and 2 bases from J, with 19 bases in between. The CDR3 length is 15 residues. CDR1 is ENHRY and CDR2 is SYGVKD in the germline V gene.

This clone was picked up one time. This sequence joins TRBV19 and TRBJ1-5, with a possible D match to TRBD1 (6 bases). This CDR3 has 15 residues. Germline values: CDR1 LNHDA, CDR2 SQIVND (reference sequence). Trimming cost V 3 bases and J 3 bases, with 12 bases left between them. This CDR3 is CASSIDRPTNQPQHF. CDR3 nucleotides: TGTGCCAGTAGTATCGACAGGCCCACCAATCAGCCCCAGCATTTT.

The gene calls are TRBV4-1 and TRBJ2-5, with 10 bases matching TRBD2. With V trimmed by 4 bases and J by 2 bases, 1 base remained unmatched. The germline V gene has CDR1 MGHRA and CDR2 YSYEKL. The CDR3 contains 14 residues. Written as DNA, the CDR3 is TGCGCCAGCAGCCGTAGCGGGGGGCAAGAGACCCAGTACTTC. This sequence encodes CASSRSGGQETQYF.

The chain couples TRBV5-6 to TRBJ1-2, with 7 bases fitting TRBD1. V dropped 4 bases and J dropped 1; count of bases not matched to a gene: 7. The CDR3 covers 15 residues. From germline, CDR1 is SGHDT and CDR2 YYEEEE. CDR3 sequence: CASSDPGTVNYGYTF. The CDR3 DNA reads TGTGCCAGCAGCGACCCCGGGACAGTTAACTATGGCTACACCTTC.

The chain is built from TRBV2 and TRBJ1-5, with D perhaps matching TRBD1 (6 bases). V was clipped by 11 bases and J by 0 bases, with 11 bases between them. There are 13 residues in the CDR3. Germline V gives CDR1 SNHLY, CDR2 FYNNEI. The CDR3 nucleotides are TGTGCCGGAGGACAGTATAGCAATCAGCCCCAGCATTTT. As protein: CAGGQYSNQPQHF. The full variable domain, completed using reference TRBV2 and TRBJ1-5, is EPEVTQTPSHQVTQMGQEVILRCVPISNHLYFYWYRQILGQKVEFLVSFYNNEISEKSEIFDDQFSVERPDGSNFTLKIRSTKLEDSAMYFCAGGQYSNQPQHFGDGTRLSIL.

This clone has only one observation. The chain couples TRBV6-5 to TRBJ1-1, with D perhaps matching TRBD1 (6 bases). V lost 3 bases to trimming and J lost 5 bases, with 13 bases between them. CDR1 is MNHEY and CDR2 is SVGAGI in the germline V gene. The CDR3 length is 14 residues. This CDR3 is CASSYGGGLTEAFF. Written as DNA, the CDR3 is TGTGCCAGCAGTTATGGCGGGGGCCTGACTGAAGCTTTCTTT.

The chain couples TRBV7-8 to TRBJ2-1; TRBD2 matches 7 bases. The germline CDR1 and CDR2 sequences are SGHVS and FQNEAQ. There are 18 residues in the CDR3. With 0 bases clipped from V and 3 bases from J, the junction kept 11 bases outside the gene matches. The CDR3 DNA reads TGTGCCAGCAGCTTAGCGGGGGGAGGGGCCGAACGCTACAATGAGCAGTTCTTC. This translates into CASSLAGGGAERYNEQFF.

The V and J genes are TRBV29-1 and TRBJ1-2, with 7 bases matching TRBD1. The V gene's germline CDR1 is SQVTM and CDR2 ANQGSEA. The V segment lost 3 bases and the J segment 3 bases; nucleotides outside the gene matches: 7. This CDR3 comprises 14 residues. CDR3 amino acids: CSVDGDREDYGYTF. The CDR3 nucleotides are TGCAGCGTTGATGGGGACAGAGAAGACTATGGCTACACCTTC. Full variable domain (rest looked up from reference TRBV29-1 and TRBJ1-2): SAVISQKPSRDICQRGTSLTIQCQVDSQVTMMFWYRQQPGQSLTLIATANQGSEATYESGFVIDKFPISRPNLTFSTLTVSNMSPEDSSIYLCSVDGDREDYGYTFGSGTRLTVV.

V gene TRBV6-5 combines with J gene TRBJ1-2; 9 bases align to TRBD1. V was pared by 2 bases and J by 6 bases, with 7 bases of the junction left unmatched. Germline V gives CDR1 MNHEY, CDR2 SVGAGI. This CDR3 is built from 15 residues. CDR3 DNA: TGTGCCAGCAGTTACGCAACAGGGGGCGGCGATGGCTACACCTTC. The encoded protein is CASSYATGGGDGYTF.

J is TRBJ1-2 and V is TRBV30; 9 nucleotides match TRBD1. The CDR3 is 18 amino acids. Germline CDR1 and CDR2: GTSNPN and SVGIG (reference sequence). V was pared by 1 base and J by 1 base, with 13 bases of the junction left unmatched. The CDR3 sequence: CAWSAPKQGALGNYGYTF. The CDR3 coding sequence is TGTGCCTGGAGTGCCCCCAAACAGGGGGCTTTGGGTAACTATGGCTACACCTTC.

J is TRBJ2-3 and V is TRBV5-1, with 8 bases lining up with TRBD2. V dropped 7 bases and J dropped 4; count of bases not matched to a gene: 5. This CDR3 contains 13 residues. Germline values: CDR1 SGHRS, CDR2 YFSETQ. The CDR3 DNA reads TGCGCCAGCGCACCGCGGGGGGCAGATACGCAGTATTTT. Translated: CASAPRGADTQYF.

The chain has TRBV7-2 and TRBJ2-7, with TRBD1 identical over 7 bases. Germline loops: CDR1 SGHTA, CDR2 FQGNSA. CDR3 length: 15 amino acids. The trim removed 5 bases at V and 2 bases at J, leaving 9 bases unmatched. The CDR3 bases are TGTGCCAGCAGCCATCGACAGGGTTTGGCCTACGAGCAGTACTTC. As protein: CASSHRQGLAYEQYF.